This T cell receptor (beta chain) was recorded in a study of a mutant IDH1 vaccine in newly diagnosed glioma. The time point here: baseline, week 1 (first vaccination visit). Treatment in this sample: pre-vaccination baseline after standard-of-care therapy. This table comes from immunoSEQ multiplex PCR, and its TCRdb copy is limited to in-frame clones, with some not included. There are some 60,000 clones in the sample; more than 90% occur only once, and 2.6% lies in the top ten. CDR1 and CDR2 (germline): MGHRA, YSYEKL. V shed 1 base and J shed 2 bases, with 15 bases lying between them. This CDR3 is built from 17 residues.

This chain links TRBV4-1 with TRBJ1-5, with D possibly matching TRBD1 (6 bases). The source material was PBMCs, sampled from a glioma patient treated with radiotherapy, temozolomide or both. This clonotype originated in a man aged 45-65 years with glioma. This CDR3 reads CASSQGPNREGNQPQHF. The CDR3 region has the DNA TGCGCCAGCAGCCAAGGCCCGAACAGGGAGGGCAATCAGCCCCAGCATTTT.